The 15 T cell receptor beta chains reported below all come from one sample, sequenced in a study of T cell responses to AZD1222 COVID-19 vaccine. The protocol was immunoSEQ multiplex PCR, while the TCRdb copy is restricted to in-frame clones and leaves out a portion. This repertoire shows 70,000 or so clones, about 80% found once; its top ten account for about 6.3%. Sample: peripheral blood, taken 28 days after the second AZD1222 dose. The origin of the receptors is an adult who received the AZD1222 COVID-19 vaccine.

This CDR3 is CASSIGQGRIEAFF. DNA of the CDR3: TGTGCCAGTAGTATTGGGCAGGGGAGGATTGAAGCTTTCTTT. This chain joins TRBV19 and TRBJ1-1; D perhaps matches TRBD1 (6 bases). This CDR3 is 14 amino acids long. Germline values: CDR1 LNHDA, CDR2 SQIVND (reference sequence). V was cut by 3 bases and J by 7 bases, with 15 bases left in between.

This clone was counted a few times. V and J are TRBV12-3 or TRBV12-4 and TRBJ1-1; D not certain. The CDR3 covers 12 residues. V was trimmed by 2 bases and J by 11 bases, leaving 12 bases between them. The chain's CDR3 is CASSLPKGGAFF. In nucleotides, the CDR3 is TGTGCCAGCAGTTTACCCAAGGGAGGGGCTTTCTTT.

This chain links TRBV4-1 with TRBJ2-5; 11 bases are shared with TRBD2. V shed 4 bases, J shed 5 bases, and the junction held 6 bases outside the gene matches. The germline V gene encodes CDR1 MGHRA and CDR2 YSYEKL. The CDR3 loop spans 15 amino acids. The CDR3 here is CASSLATSGDETQYF. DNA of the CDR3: TGCGCCAGCAGCCTCGCGACTAGCGGGGATGAGACCCAGTACTTC.

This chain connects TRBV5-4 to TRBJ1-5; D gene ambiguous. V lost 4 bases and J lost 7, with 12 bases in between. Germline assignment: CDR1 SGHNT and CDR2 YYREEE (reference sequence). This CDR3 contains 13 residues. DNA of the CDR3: TGTGCCAGCAGCCTCCACGGGGAGCAGCCCCAGCATTTT. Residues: CASSLHGEQPQHF.

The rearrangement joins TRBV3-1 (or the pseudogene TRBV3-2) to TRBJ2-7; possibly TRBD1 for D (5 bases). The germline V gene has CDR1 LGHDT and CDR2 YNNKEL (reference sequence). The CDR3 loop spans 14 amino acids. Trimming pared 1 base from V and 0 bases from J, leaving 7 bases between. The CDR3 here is CASSQGTFSYEQYF. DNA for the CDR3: TGTGCCAGCAGCCAAGGGACATTCTCCTACGAGCAGTACTTC.

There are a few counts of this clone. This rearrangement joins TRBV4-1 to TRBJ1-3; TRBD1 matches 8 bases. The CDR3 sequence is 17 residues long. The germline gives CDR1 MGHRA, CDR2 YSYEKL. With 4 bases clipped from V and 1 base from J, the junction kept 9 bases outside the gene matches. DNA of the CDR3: TGCGCCAGCAGCCCCCCGGGACAGGCCACTTCTGGAAACACCATATATTTT. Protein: CASSPPGQATSGNTIYF.

The CDR3 nucleotides read TGTGCCAGCAGCCTCGGGACACCTCTGTCTAGTGGCTACACCTTC. Its translation: CASSLGTPLSSGYTF. This chain links TRBV2 with TRBJ1-2, with a possible D match to TRBD1 (6 bases). Trimming shortened V by 6 bases and J by 7 bases, and 21 bases separated the two germline ends. This CDR3 is 15 amino acids long. The germline gives CDR1 SNHLY, CDR2 FYNNEI.

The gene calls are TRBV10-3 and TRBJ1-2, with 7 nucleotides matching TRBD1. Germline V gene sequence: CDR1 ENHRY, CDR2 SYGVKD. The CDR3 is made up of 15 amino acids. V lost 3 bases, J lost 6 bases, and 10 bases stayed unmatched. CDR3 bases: TGTGCCATCAGTGACTCTAGACAGGGCAATAATGGCTACACCTTC. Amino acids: CAISDSRQGNNGYTF.

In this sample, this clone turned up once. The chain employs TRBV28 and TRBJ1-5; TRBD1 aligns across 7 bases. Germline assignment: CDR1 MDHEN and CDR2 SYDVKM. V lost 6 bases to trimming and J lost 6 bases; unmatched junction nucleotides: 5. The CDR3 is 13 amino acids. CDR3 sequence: CASRTGVSQPQHF. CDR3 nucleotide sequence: TGTGCCAGCAGAACAGGGGTAAGTCAGCCCCAGCATTTT.

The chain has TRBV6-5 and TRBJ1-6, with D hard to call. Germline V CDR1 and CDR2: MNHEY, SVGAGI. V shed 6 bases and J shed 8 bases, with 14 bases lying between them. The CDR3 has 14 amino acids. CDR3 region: CASSDKGTYSPLHF. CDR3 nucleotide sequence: TGTGCCAGCAGCGACAAGGGAACTTATTCACCCCTCCACTTT.

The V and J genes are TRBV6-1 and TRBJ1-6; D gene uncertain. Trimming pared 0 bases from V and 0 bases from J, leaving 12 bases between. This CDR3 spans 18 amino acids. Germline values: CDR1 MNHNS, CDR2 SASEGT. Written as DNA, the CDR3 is TGTGCCAGCAGTGAAGCGCTTCTCGGAGGCTCCTATAATTCACCCCTCCACTTT. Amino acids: CASSEALLGGSYNSPLHF.

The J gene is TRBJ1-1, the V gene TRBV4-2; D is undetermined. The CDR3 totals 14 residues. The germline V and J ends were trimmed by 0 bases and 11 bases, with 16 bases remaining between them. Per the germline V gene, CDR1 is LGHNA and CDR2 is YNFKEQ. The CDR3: CASSQDSIGFWAFF. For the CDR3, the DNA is TGTGCCAGCAGCCAAGATAGTATTGGGTTTTGGGCTTTCTTT.

The CDR3 sequence is CASSLHRGVETQYF. In nucleotides, the CDR3 is TGTGCCAGCAGCTTGCATCGGGGGGTGGAGACCCAGTACTTC. The V gene is TRBV11-2, the J gene TRBJ2-5; TRBD2 matches at 7 bases. This CDR3 has 14 amino acids. Trimming cost V 3 bases and J 5 bases; bases outside gene matches: 6. CDR1 and CDR2 (germline): SGHAT, FQNNGV.

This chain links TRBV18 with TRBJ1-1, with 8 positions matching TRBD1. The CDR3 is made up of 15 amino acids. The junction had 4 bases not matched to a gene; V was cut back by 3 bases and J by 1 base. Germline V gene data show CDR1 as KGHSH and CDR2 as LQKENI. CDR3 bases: TGTGCCAGCTCACCGGCAGGGACAGGGAACACTGAAGCTTTCTTT. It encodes CASSPAGTGNTEAFF.

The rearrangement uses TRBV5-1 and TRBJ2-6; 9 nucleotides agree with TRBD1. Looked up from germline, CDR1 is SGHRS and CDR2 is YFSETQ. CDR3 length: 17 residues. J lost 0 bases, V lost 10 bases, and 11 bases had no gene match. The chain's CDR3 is CACHSGTGFSGANVLTF. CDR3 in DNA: TGCGCCTGCCATTCCGGGACAGGGTTCTCTGGGGCCAACGTCCTGACTTTC.